The present T cell receptor beta chain was sequenced within a study of cytomegalovirus exposure and HLA in healthy donors. Trimming removed 3 bases from V and 1 base from J; junction bases left unmatched: 2. The CDR3 sequence is 15 residues long. Germline values: CDR1 MNHNS, CDR2 SASEGT. With 60 Vbeta and 13 Jbeta primers, the PCR was carried out. Method: immunoSEQ multiplex PCR; TCRdb's copy keeps in-frame clones and lacks some. The sample shows some 150,000 clones, around 79% of them seen only once. The sample comprised PBMCs. The receptor comes from a male donor in good health and CMV-seronegative. The V gene is TRBV6-1, the J gene TRBJ2-3; 9 positions match TRBD1. The CDR3 nucleotides are TGTGCCAGCAGTGAGGACAGGGGAGGCACAGATACGCAGTATTTT. Translating gives CASSEDRGGTDTQYF.